This is a list of T cell receptor beta chains from one sample in a study of CD8+CD57+ T cells in acquired aplastic anemia. TCRdb re-derived calls from the reads in MiXCR, one entry per CDR3 protein. The table shows around 190,000 distinct CDR3 sequences, with roughly half occurring only once. The material sequenced was sorted CD4+, CD8+, or CD8+CD57+ T cells (not recorded which) from PBMCs. The source is a human donor in good health, serving as a control. CDR3s include the opening cysteine and the closing phenylalanine or tryptophan. The D gene is left open where the match is weak. Not every row has a clone size; where given, it reads once, few, many or a size class.

. | TRBJ1-1 | . | TRBV19 | CASRQDSLREAFF | TGTGCCAGTAGGCAAGACAGTCTACGTGAAGCTTTCTTT
TRBD1 | TRBJ1-2 | . | TRBV29-1 | CSVARSGGVGYTF | TGCAGCGTTGCCAGGTCAGGGGGAGTCGGCTACACCTTC
. | TRBJ2-2 | . | TRBV5-1 | CASSKGTNTGELFF | TGCGCCAGCAGCAAGGGGACGAACACCGGGGAGCTGTTTTTT
TRBD2 | TRBJ2-1 | . | TRBV7-2 | CASSRTSGGSGSEQFF | TGTGCCAGCAGCCGGACTAGCGGGGGGTCGGGATCTGAGCAGTTCTTC
. | TRBJ2-1 | . | TRBV7-8 | CASSLGGRSNEQFF | TGTGCCAGCAGCTTAGGGGGTCGGAGCAATGAGCAGTTCTTC
TRBD1 | TRBJ2-1 | . | TRBV7-9 | CASSPPGQGFDEQFF | TGTGCCAGCAGCCCACCGGGACAGGGTTTCGATGAGCAGTTCTTC
. | TRBJ2-7 | . | TRBV5-1 | CASSALVDYEQYF | TGCGCCAGCAGCGCTCTAGTAGACTACGAGCAGTACTTC
TRBD1 | TRBJ2-7 | . | TRBV15 | CATSRGQGTGEQYF | TGTGCCACCAGCAGAGGACAGGGGACGGGCGAGCAGTACTTC
. | TRBJ2-7 | many | TRBV12-3/TRBV12-4 | CASSFWQGEQYF | TGTGCCAGCAGTTTTTGGCAAGGCGAGCAGTACTTC
. | TRBJ1-2 | . | TRBV2 | CASSVWGTANYGYTF | TGTGCCAGCAGTGTATGGGGGACCGCTAACTATGGCTACACCTTC
TRBD1 | TRBJ1-1 | . | TRBV7-2 | CASSSGQGDTEAFF | TGTGCCAGCAGCTCGGGACAGGGGGACACTGAAGCTTTCTTT
. | TRBJ1-2 | . | TRBV7-9 | CASSLDTDPYYGYTF | TGTGCCAGCAGCTTGGATACCGACCCATACTATGGCTACACCTTC
TRBD2 | TRBJ2-2 | . | TRBV20-1 | CSAKGLAGSGELFF | TGCAGTGCTAAAGGACTAGCGGGGTCCGGGGAGCTGTTTTTT
. | TRBJ1-2 | . | TRBV7-2 | CASSLAGQSFPNGYTF | TGTGCCAGCAGCTTAGCGGGACAAAGCTTCCCAAATGGCTACACCTTC
TRBD1 | TRBJ1-1 | . | TRBV10-3 | CAISFRGLGTEAFF | TGTGCCATCAGTTTTAGGGGGCTCGGCACTGAAGCCTTCTTT
. | TRBJ1-1 | . | TRBV20-1 | CSARKIGAFF | TGCAGTGCTAGGAAGATAGGGGCTTTCTTT
. | TRBJ1-1 | . | TRBV7-4 | CASSLVWRDTEAFF | TGTGCCAGCAGCTTAGTCTGGCGAGACACTGAAGCTTTCTTT
TRBD2 | TRBJ2-1 | many | TRBV6-5 | CASSRETSGYNEQFF | TGTGCCAGCAGTCGGGAGACTAGCGGTTACAATGAGCAGTTCTTC
TRBD2 | TRBJ2-7 | many | TRBV6-5 | CASSYSISGGRPYEQYF | TGTGCCAGCAGTTACTCGATTTCGGGGGGGCGACCCTACGAGCAGTACTTC
. | TRBJ2-7 | . | TRBV7-2 | CASSSSTGEQYF | TGTGCCAGCAGCTCATCGACGGGCGAGCAGTACTTC
. | TRBJ1-2 | few | TRBV7-2 | CASSESLTGHGYTF | TGCGCCAGCAGTGAGTCGTTAACAGGGCACGGCTACACCTTC
TRBD1 | TRBJ2-7 | many | TRBV7-2 | CASSPKRQGNEQYF | TGTGCCAGCAGCCCAAAGAGACAGGGGAACGAGCAGTACTTC
. | TRBJ1-1 | few | TRBV15 | CATSRDWGNTEAFF | TGTGCCACCAGCAGAGATTGGGGGAACACTGAAGCTTTCTTT
. | TRBJ1-2 | many | TRBV7-2 | CASSPPGGSYGYTF | TGTGCCAGCAGCCCACCTGGGGGCAGCTATGGCTACACCTTC
. | TRBJ1-6 | few | TRBV6-1 | CASSEAGEQTGNSPLHF | TGTGCCAGCAGTGAAGCAGGGGAACAAACGGGGAATTCACCCCTCCACTTT
TRBD1 | TRBJ1-4 | . | TRBV6-4 | CASRQTGGGKLFF | TGTGCCAGCAGACAGACAGGGGGCGGAAAACTGTTTTTT